Listed below are T cell receptor beta chains from one sample, sequenced in a study of cytomegalovirus exposure and HLA in healthy donors. Profiling relied on immunoSEQ multiplex PCR, and the TCRdb table lists in-frame clones only, not all of them. The sample records about 190,000 clones, approximately 80% being singletons. The sequenced sample was PBMCs. These receptors were collected from a young woman in good health and CMV-seronegative. CDR3s include the opening cysteine and the closing phenylalanine or tryptophan. D genes are given only for firm matches. Expanded clones are given a class, and other clones once, few, many or no size at all.

abundance	v_gene	d_gene	j_gene	CDR3nt	CDR3aa
NA	TRBV5-1	TRBD2	TRBJ2-3	TGCGCCAGCAGTCAAGCGGGAGGGCCCGGAGATACGCAGTATTTT	CASSQAGGPGDTQYF
NA	TRBV29-1	NA	TRBJ2-2	TGCAGCGCTACTTCAGGGTCCGGGGAGCTGTTTTTT	CSATSGSGELFF
NA	TRBV23-1	NA	TRBJ1-2	TGCGCCAGCAGTCTTATACGGACAGCGACGAACTATGGCTACACCTTC	CASSLIRTATNYGYTF
NA	TRBV5-1	TRBD2	TRBJ2-3	TGCGCCAGCAGCTTGGCAGCGGGAGATTCTCCAACTAGCACAGATACGCAGTATTTT	CASSLAAGDSPTSTDTQYF
NA	TRBV11-2	NA	TRBJ1-2	TGTGCCAGCAGCTTTTCCACGGGAGCCTACTATGGCTACACCTTC	CASSFSTGAYYGYTF
NA	TRBV20-1	NA	TRBJ1-1	TGCAGTGCCCTAAGGAACACTGAAGCTTTCTTT	CSALRNTEAFF
NA	TRBV5-6	TRBD2	TRBJ2-1	TGTGCCAGCAGCTGGGGGGGACTAGCGAGCTCCTACAATGAGCAGTTCTTC	CASSWGGLASSYNEQFF
NA	TRBV7-2	TRBD2	TRBJ2-1	TGTGCCAGCAGCGACAGCGGGAGGGCCTACAATGAGCAGTTCTTC	CASSDSGRAYNEQFF
NA	TRBV7-9	NA	TRBJ1-2	TGTGCCAGCAGCCATGGGGCGAACTATGGCTACACCTTC	CASSHGANYGYTF
NA	TRBV9	TRBD1	TRBJ2-5	TGTGCCAGCAGCGTAGCGTCGACAGGGGGCAAAGAGACCCAGTACTTC	CASSVASTGGKETQYF
NA	TRBV4-3	TRBD2	TRBJ2-2	TGCGCCAGCAGCCAAGGGGACTACTCCACCGGGGAGCTGTTTTTT	CASSQGDYSTGELFF
NA	TRBV11-2	TRBD1	TRBJ1-2	TGTGCCAGCAGCTCCGGGACAGGGTCCTATGGCTACACCTTC	CASSSGTGSYGYTF
NA	TRBV2	TRBD1	TRBJ1-3	TGTGCCAGCAGTCTGACAGGGATCTCTGGAAACACCATATATTTT	CASSLTGISGNTIYF
once	TRBV15	TRBD1	TRBJ2-5	TGTGCCACCAGCAGTGGGACAGGGGGTGAAGAGACCCAGTACTTC	CATSSGTGGEETQYF
NA	TRBV7-8	NA	TRBJ1-1	TGTGCCAGCAGCCCGGGGGGCGAAGGGGACGGCACTGAAGCTTTCTTT	CASSPGGEGDGTEAFF
once	TRBV19	TRBD2	TRBJ2-1	TGTGCCAGTAGTAACGGACTAGCGGGAGTCCCTGAGCAGTTCTTC	CASSNGLAGVPEQFF
NA	TRBV30	NA	TRBJ1-1	TGTGCCTGGAGTGGGATAGGCGGGAACACTGAAGCTTTCTTT	CAWSGIGGNTEAFF
NA	TRBV19	TRBD1	TRBJ1-1	TGTGCCACTTCGGACAGGGGGTACGGGAACACTGAAGCTTTCTTT	CATSDRGYGNTEAFF
NA	TRBV21-1	NA	TRBJ2-3	TGTGCCAGCAGCAAATCCTCCCGCGGGGGACGCACAGATACGCAGTATTTT	CASSKSSRGGRTDTQYF
NA	TRBV30	NA	TRBJ1-6	TGTGCCTACCATGGTAGACAGGTCCCGAATTCACCCCTCCACTTT	CAYHGRQVPNSPLHF
few	TRBV4-3	TRBD1	TRBJ1-1	TGCGCCAGCAGCCATGCTACAGGGGGCTCTACTGAAGCTTTCTTT	CASSHATGGSTEAFF
NA	TRBV2	TRBD1	TRBJ1-2	TGTGCCAGCAGTGCCGGGACAGGGGGCCGCTACACCTTC	CASSAGTGGRYTF
NA	TRBV7-9	NA	TRBJ2-7	TGTGCCAGCACAGGGACTCCAACCTGGAACGAGCAGTACTTC	CASTGTPTWNEQYF
NA	TRBV7-6	TRBD2	TRBJ2-3	TGTGCCAGCAGCTCAGGACTAGCGCTTCAGTATTTT	CASSSGLALQYF
NA	TRBV5-8	NA	TRBJ2-2	TGTGCCAGCAGCTTTGGGCCGGCCGGGGAGCTGTTTTTT	CASSFGPAGELFF
NA	TRBV28	TRBD2	TRBJ2-2	TGTGCCAGCAGTCCGACTAGCGTCACCGGGGAGCTGTTTTTT	CASSPTSVTGELFF
once	TRBV9	TRBD2	TRBJ2-5	TGTGCCAGCAGCGTATTGGGCTCGGGGGGGGAAGAGACCCAGTACTTC	CASSVLGSGGEETQYF
NA	TRBV9	NA	TRBJ2-1	TGTGCCAGCAGCGGCAGGGGCCCCAATGAGCAGTTCTTC	CASSGRGPNEQFF
NA	TRBV5-5	TRBD2	TRBJ2-2	TGTGCCAGCAGCTTGGAGGGACTAGCGGGCTACGCGAACACCGGGGAGCTGTTTTTT	CASSLEGLAGYANTGELFF
NA	TRBV7-2	TRBD1	TRBJ2-3	TGTGCCAGCAGCTTAGCACCACAGGGGAAGATTACCACAGATACGCAGTATTTT	CASSLAPQGKITTDTQYF
NA	TRBV2	TRBD2	TRBJ2-7	TGTGCCAGCACCCCCACTGGCGGGAGAGAGTACGAGCAGTACTTC	CASTPTGGREYEQYF
once	TRBV19	TRBD2	TRBJ2-7	TGTGCCAGTAGTCCGGCTAGCGGGAGCCCCTACGAGCAGTACTTC	CASSPASGSPYEQYF
NA	TRBV28	NA	TRBJ1-2	TGTGCCAGCAGACAGTCCTATGGCTACACCTTC	CASRQSYGYTF
NA	TRBV11-2	NA	TRBJ1-4	TGTGCCAGCAGCCCCCTCCCACAGACAGTGCAAGCAACTAATGAAAAACTGTTTTTT	CASSPLPQTVQATNEKLFF
NA	TRBV28	TRBD1	TRBJ1-3	TGTGCCAGCAGCTCCTCCGACAGGGGGTTAGGAAACACCATATATTTT	CASSSSDRGLGNTIYF
NA	TRBV6-5	TRBD1	TRBJ2-7	TGTGCCAGCAGTTACTCGATGGGGACAGCTAGCTACGAGCAGTACTTC	CASSYSMGTASYEQYF
few	TRBV5-6	TRBD1	TRBJ2-3	TGTGCCAGCAGGGCCGGGACAGGGAATACAGATACGCAGTATTTT	CASRAGTGNTDTQYF
NA	TRBV28	NA	TRBJ2-3	TGTGCCAGCAGTCGGACCGGGAGAACAGATACGCAGTATTTT	CASSRTGRTDTQYF
NA	TRBV15	NA	TRBJ1-5	TGTGCCACCAGCCCCAAGGAGGGGTTGAGCAATCAGCCCCAGCATTTT	CATSPKEGLSNQPQHF
NA	TRBV15	NA	TRBJ2-3	TGTGCCACCAGCAGACGAGAGGGACACAATACGCAGTATTTT	CATSRREGHNTQYF
NA	TRBV19	NA	TRBJ1-4	TGTGCCAGTAGTATAGCGACAGGCGCTAATGAAAAACTGTTTTTT	CASSIATGANEKLFF
NA	TRBV5-1	TRBD2	TRBJ2-1	TGCGCCAGCAGCCAGGGACTAGCGGGCCCGAATGAGCAGTTCTTC	CASSQGLAGPNEQFF
NA	TRBV19	NA	TRBJ2-2	TGTGCCAGTAGTATAGATCTAGGGGGCACCGGGGAGCTGTTTTTT	CASSIDLGGTGELFF
once	TRBV7-6	NA	TRBJ2-1	TGTGCCAGCAGCTTAGCGGGAGCCTACAATGAGCAGTTCTTC	CASSLAGAYNEQFF
NA	TRBV6-5	TRBD2	TRBJ2-2	TGTGCCAGCAGTAAGCGGGAGGTCCCTTGGGGGGAGCTGTTTTTT	CASSKREVPWGELFF
NA	TRBV19	NA	TRBJ1-1	TGTGCCAGTAGTATATGGGGAGAAGATAACACTGAAGCTTTCTTT	CASSIWGEDNTEAFF
NA	TRBV28	TRBD1	TRBJ1-5	TGTGCCAGCAGTTTCCGGGACAGGGTCAATCAGCCCCAGCATTTT	CASSFRDRVNQPQHF
few	TRBV13	TRBD1	TRBJ1-5	TGTGCCAGCAGCTTTTCTGGACAGGGGGATCAGCCCCAGCATTTT	CASSFSGQGDQPQHF
NA	TRBV7-2	NA	TRBJ2-4	TGTGCCAGCAGCTTAGGCAGGGGGGATGCCAAAAACATTCAGTACTTC	CASSLGRGDAKNIQYF